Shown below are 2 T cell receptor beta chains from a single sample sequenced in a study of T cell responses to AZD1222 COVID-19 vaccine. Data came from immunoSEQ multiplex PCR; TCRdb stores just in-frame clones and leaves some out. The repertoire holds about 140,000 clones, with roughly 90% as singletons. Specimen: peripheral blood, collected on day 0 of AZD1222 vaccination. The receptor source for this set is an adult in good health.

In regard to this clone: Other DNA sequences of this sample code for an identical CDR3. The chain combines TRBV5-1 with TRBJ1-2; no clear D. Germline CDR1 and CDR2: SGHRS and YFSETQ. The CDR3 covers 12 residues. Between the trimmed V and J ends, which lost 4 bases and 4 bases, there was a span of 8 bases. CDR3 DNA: TGCGCCAGCAGCCACTCGAGCTATGGCTACACCTTC. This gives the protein CASSHSSYGYTF.

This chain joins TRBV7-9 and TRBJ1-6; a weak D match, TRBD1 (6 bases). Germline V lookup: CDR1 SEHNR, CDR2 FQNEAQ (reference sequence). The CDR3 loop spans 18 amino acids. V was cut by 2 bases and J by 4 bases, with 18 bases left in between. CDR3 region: CASSLFVTSGAYNSPLHF. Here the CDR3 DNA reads TGTGCCAGCAGCTTATTCGTTACGTCAGGGGCGTATAATTCACCCCTCCACTTT.